The 4 T cell receptor beta chains presented below share a single source sample, sequenced in a study of beta chain features in type 1 diabetes. Since all of the isolated RNA was reverse transcribed, expressed TCRB transcripts were what got sequenced. TCRdb's table, derived via immunoSEQ multiplex PCR, lists solely in-frame clones and lacks some. The repertoire includes under 500,000 clones, 30% of them detected once, and 0.05% to 0.065% sits in the top ten. The specimen was naive CD4+ T cells from blood. These receptors all stem from a man younger than 30 in good health.

The rearrangement uses TRBV10-3 and TRBJ2-6; perhaps TRBD1 as D (5 bases). V was shortened by 5 bases and J by 4 bases, with 9 bases between the two germline ends. Germline-derived CDR1 and CDR2 are ENHRY and SYGVKD. The CDR3 spans 14 residues. The CDR3 DNA is TGTGCCATCAGTCCGACAGCCGGGGCCAACGTCCTGACTTTC. Encoded protein: CAISPTAGANVLTF.

V gene TRBV5-1 combines with J gene TRBJ2-1; D may match TRBD1 or TRBD2 (5 bases each). V was pared by 4 bases and J by 8 bases, with 19 bases between. CDR3 length: 15 residues. Looked up from germline, CDR1 is SGHRS and CDR2 is YFSETQ. The CDR3 is CASSALAPRGDEQFF. CDR3 in DNA: TGCGCCAGCAGCGCCCTAGCCCCAAGAGGGGATGAGCAGTTCTTC.

This clone was picked up a small number of times. The chain recombines TRBV10-3 with TRBJ2-5; 9 bases are a match to TRBD2. Germline-derived CDR1 and CDR2 are ENHRY and SYGVKD. The CDR3 runs to 16 residues. V gave up 1 base and J gave up 5 bases; unmatched junction bases: 8. The DNA for the CDR3 is TGTGCCATCAGTGAGTTAGTGCTAGCGGGACGGGAGACCCAGTACTTC. This codes for CAISELVLAGRETQYF.

The rearrangement links TRBV28 to TRBJ2-6; possibly TRBD1 for D (6 bases). Trimming took off 6 bases at V and 1 base at J, with 19 bases between the two ends. Germline values: CDR1 MDHEN, CDR2 SYDVKM. The CDR3 has 18 residues. CDR3 in DNA: TGTGCCAGCAGGGTCCCAGGGGCGCGAGCTTCTGGGGCCAACGTCCTGACTTTC. Its protein is CASRVPGARASGANVLTF.